Sequencing of this TCR beta chain was carried out in a study of T cell changes during pregnancy in multiple sclerosis (dated by TCRdb to about 2019). As for the study more broadly: The study looked at changes in the T cell repertoire across pregnancy in women with multiple sclerosis.

Library construction relied on the immunoSEQ multiplex PCR assay. This immuneACCESS table, as held by TCRdb, lists in-frame sequences with V and J called but not all clones. Of the missing ones, under half trace to an unresolved V gene in checked studies; the others have no known cause. The sample yields about 67,000 clones; about nine tenths were counted once. The ten largest clones represent under 3% of the sample. The CDR3 starts with the cysteine, ends with the phenylalanine, and has 13 residues. Only the CDR3 part of the read is kept: 39 bases, read in frame from the first base. V has 10 bases trimmed and J has 2 bases trimmed; junction bases matching no gene number 3. The germline V gene supplies CDR1 MNHEY and CDR2 SVGAGI. About this clone: Its antigen specificity is not known. No base quality information exists; no much larger clone differs at one position.

This chain joins TRBV6-5 to TRBJ2-2; 8 central bases correspond to TRBD1. The source material was peripheral blood, sampled in the first trimester of pregnancy. The source of this sequence is a female donor with multiple sclerosis, enrolled in a pregnancy study. CDR3 loop: CAIRGRNTGELFF. The DNA is TGTGCCATCAGGGGGCGCAACACCGGGGAGCTGTTTTTT.